This T cell receptor (beta chain) was found in a study of response to subunit inactivated influenza vaccine. This clonotype came up many times. One entry per CDR3 protein, called by TCRdb with MiXCR from the RT-PCR reads. The sample includes around 200,000 distinct CDR3 sequences, 9.2% of them seen just once. V was cut by 0 bases and J by 7 bases, with 15 bases left in between. CDR1 is LGHDT, CDR2 YNNKEL, per germline (reference sequence). CDR3 size: 15 residues. This TCR came from a man in his forties or fifties who received an inactivated influenza vaccine. This specimen consisted of non-naive T cells sorted from PBMCs, obtained on the day of vaccination. The rearrangement joins TRBV3-1 to TRBJ2-5; either TRBD1 or TRBD2 may supply D (6 bases each). The CDR3 spells CASSQDHGGHGTQYF. CDR3 DNA: TGTGCCAGCAGCCAAGATCACGGGGGCCACGGGACCCAGTACTTC.